The clone carrying this T cell receptor (beta chain) was seen only a few times. It was with a sample-barcoded 5' primer and a J-beta primer mix that a second PCR of roughly 6 to 12 cycles was run. TCRdb processed the 5' RACE reads anew with MiXCR; each CDR3 protein has one entry. The sample has nearly 800,000 distinct CDR3 sequences, 20% to 25% seen once. This CDR3 contains 16 residues. The V end was cut by 1 base, the J end by 0 bases, with 10 bases between. The data stem from a study of blood T cells in healthy people across ages. A further study also used this sample, focusing on T cells of mothers and their children.

The receptor's source is a boy aged 5-17 years in good health. The chain uses TRBV12-3 or TRBV12-4 and TRBJ1-3; no clear D gene. Specimen: blood. The CDR3 nucleotides are TGTGCCAGCAGTTTAGATTCACTAATCTCTGGAAACACCATATATTTT. This codes for CASSLDSLISGNTIYF.